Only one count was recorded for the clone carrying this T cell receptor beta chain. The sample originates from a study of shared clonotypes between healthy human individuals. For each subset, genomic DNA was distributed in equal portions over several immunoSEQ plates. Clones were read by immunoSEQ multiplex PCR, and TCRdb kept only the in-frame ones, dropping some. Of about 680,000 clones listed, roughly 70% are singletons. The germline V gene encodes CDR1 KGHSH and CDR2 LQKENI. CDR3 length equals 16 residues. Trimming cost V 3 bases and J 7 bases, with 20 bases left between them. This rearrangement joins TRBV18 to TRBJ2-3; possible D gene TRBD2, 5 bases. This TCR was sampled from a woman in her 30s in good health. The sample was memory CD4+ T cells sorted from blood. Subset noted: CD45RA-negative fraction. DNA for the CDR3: TGTGCCAGCTCACCGGACTTCCGCTTCGAGTTGAATACGCAGTATTTT. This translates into CASSPDFRFELNTQYF.